The TCR beta chain under discussion was sequenced for a study of human T cells and chemical hapten exposure. On the study more broadly: The sensitizing agent was 2% DPC, placed on about 2 cm by about 2 cm of upper inner arm skin. Patients, mostly women, had alopecia areata, alopecia totalis or alopecia universalis.

This CDR3 has 12 residues. Looked up from germline, CDR1 is LGHDT and CDR2 is YNNKEL (reference sequence). The ends were cut back, 2 bases at V and 6 bases at J, with 7 bases in the middle. This clonotype was picked up a small number of times. Stated time point: patch test 1, 2 weeks after DPC sensitization. Sample treatment: therapeutic diphenylcyclopropenone sensitization with weekly scalp DPC. Separate cDNA molecules received unique molecular identifiers, which the library attached to them. TCRdb re-derived calls from the RACE reads in MiXCR, one entry per CDR3 protein. The sample records tens of thousands of distinct CDR3 sequences, roughly 10% being singletons.

Sequencing used whole blood, obtained in connection with sensitization to the hapten diphenylcyclopropenone (DPC). The sequence came from a woman aged 45-65 years with alopecia areata. Some clones in this sample may be carry-over from other donors' samples. The rearrangement links TRBV3-1 to TRBJ2-5; D gene uncertain. The CDR3, as DNA: TGTGCCAGCAGCCAATCCGTACAGACCCAGTACTTC. Translated: CASSQSVQTQYF.